The clone carrying this T cell receptor beta chain was seen only a few times. Its target is unknown. During its preparation, the TCRbeta library received unique molecular identifiers. A single record per CDR3 protein comes from TCRdb applying MiXCR to the PCR reads. This sample has roughly 420,000 distinct CDR3 sequences, with around 15% found just once. The sample is drawn from a study of T-cell reconstitution after alpha-beta-depleted transplantation in children. Whole-study findings and limits: As was reported, about two months after transplant, alpha-beta T cells came from several hundred expanded graft clones. Most T-cell counts and diversity one year after the transplant came from T cells that were newly produced.

CDR3 length: 18 amino acids. The V and J ends lost 2 bases and 2 bases respectively, with 22 bases between them. CDR1 LGHDT and CDR2 YNNKEL come from the germline V gene (reference sequence). The chain couples TRBV3-1 to TRBJ2-7, with a weak D call TRBD1 (5 bases). The source of this sequence is a boy younger than two who had a stem cell transplant for Wiskott-Aldrich syndrome, so the T cells may come from the graft donor. Here the sequenced sample was PBMCs, mostly from graft donor cells, taken 360 days after TCRalphabeta/CD19-depleted stem cell transplant. In DNA form, the CDR3 reads TGTGCCAGCAGCCAAACAACACAGGCCCTAACTGTCACCTACGAGCAGTACTTC. Translated: CASSQTTQALTVTYEQYF.